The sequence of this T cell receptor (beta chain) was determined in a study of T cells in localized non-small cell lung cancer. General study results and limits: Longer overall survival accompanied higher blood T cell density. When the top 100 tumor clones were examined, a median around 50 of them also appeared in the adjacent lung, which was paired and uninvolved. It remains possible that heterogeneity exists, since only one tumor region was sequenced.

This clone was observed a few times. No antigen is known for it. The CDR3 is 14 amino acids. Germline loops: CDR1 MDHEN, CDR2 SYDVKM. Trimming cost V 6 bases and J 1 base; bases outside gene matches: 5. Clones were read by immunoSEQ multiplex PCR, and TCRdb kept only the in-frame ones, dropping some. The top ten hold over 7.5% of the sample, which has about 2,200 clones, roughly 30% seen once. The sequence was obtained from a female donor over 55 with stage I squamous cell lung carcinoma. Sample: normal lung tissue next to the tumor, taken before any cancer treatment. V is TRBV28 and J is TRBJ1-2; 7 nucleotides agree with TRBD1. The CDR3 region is CASRRTGFNYGYTF. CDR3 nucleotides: TGTGCCAGCAGGAGGACAGGTTTTAACTATGGCTACACCTTC.